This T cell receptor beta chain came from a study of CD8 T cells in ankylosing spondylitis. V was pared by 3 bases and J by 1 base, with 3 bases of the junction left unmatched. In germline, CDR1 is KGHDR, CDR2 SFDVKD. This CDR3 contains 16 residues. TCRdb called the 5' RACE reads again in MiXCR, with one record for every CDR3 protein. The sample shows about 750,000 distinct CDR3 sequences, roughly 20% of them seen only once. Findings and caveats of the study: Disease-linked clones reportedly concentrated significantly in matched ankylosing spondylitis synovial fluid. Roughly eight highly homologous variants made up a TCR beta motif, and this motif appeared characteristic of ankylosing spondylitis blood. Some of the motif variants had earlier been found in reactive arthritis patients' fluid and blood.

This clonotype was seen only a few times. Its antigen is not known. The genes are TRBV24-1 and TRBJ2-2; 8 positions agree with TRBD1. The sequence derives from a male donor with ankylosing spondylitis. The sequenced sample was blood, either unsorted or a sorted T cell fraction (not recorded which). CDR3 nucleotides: TGTGCCACCAGTGATCCCGGGACAGGGAACACCGGGGAGCTGTTTTTT. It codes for CATSDPGTGNTGELFF.